The 28 T cell receptor beta chains in this list originate from one sample, sequenced in a study of blood T cell repertoires in COVID-19. TCRdb's table, derived via immunoSEQ multiplex PCR, lists solely in-frame clones and lacks some. The sample shows some 130,000 clones, around 83% of them seen only once. Sequencing was carried out using PBMCs or T cells enriched from blood (not recorded which). The receptors derive from a man younger than 40 who had recovered from COVID-19.

The chain is built from TRBV10-3 and TRBJ2-2; D remains ambiguous. Trimming stripped 5 bases from V and 7 bases from J, with 8 bases between. Germline V gene data show CDR1 as ENHRY and CDR2 as SYGVKD. This CDR3 has 12 amino acids. CDR3 sequence (DNA): TGTGCCATCAGTCCCCAGAACGGGGAGCTGTTTTTT. Amino acid sequence: CAISPQNGELFF.

Written as DNA, the CDR3 is TGTGCCAGCAGTGACGAGGGTAGAAAGACTGAAGCTTTCTTT. Protein sequence: CASSDEGRKTEAFF. This chain connects TRBV2 to TRBJ1-1, with no clear D. The ends were cut back, 3 bases at V and 5 bases at J, with 13 bases in the middle. This CDR3 region has 14 residues. Germline V gene data show CDR1 as SNHLY and CDR2 as FYNNEI.

CDR3 in DNA: TGTGCCAGCAGCTTAGTTACAGGAGCCAAAAACATTCAGTACTTC. Protein: CASSLVTGAKNIQYF. The chain couples TRBV7-9 to TRBJ2-4; perhaps TRBD1 as D (5 bases). CDR1 is SEHNR and CDR2 is FQNEAQ in the germline V gene (reference sequence). The V end was cut by 1 base, the J end by 0 bases, with 7 bases between. This CDR3 has 15 residues. Combining the CDR3 with reference TRBV7-9 and TRBJ2-4 gives the whole variable domain DTGVSQNPRHKITKRGQNVTFRCDPISEHNRLYWYRQTLGQGPEFLTYFQNEAQLEKSRLLSDRFSAERPKGSFSTLEIQRTEQGDSAMYLCASSLVTGAKNIQYFGAGTRLSVL.

The chain has TRBV5-6 and TRBJ1-5, with D possibly being TRBD1 (5 bases). The CDR3 is 15 amino acids. CDR1 is SGHDT, CDR2 YYEEEE, per germline. V was trimmed by 1 base and J by 6 bases, leaving 14 bases between them. Here the CDR3 DNA reads TGTGCCAGCAGCTTGACCGGGGGGAGCGGTCAGCCCCAGCATTTT. Protein: CASSLTGGSGQPQHF.

On this clone itself: The same CDR3 can be traced to other DNA sequences in this sample. This sequence joins TRBV20-1 and TRBJ2-1; maybe TRBD2 (5 bases). With 3 bases removed from V and 2 bases from J, the gap between germline ends came to 8 bases. In germline, CDR1 is DFQATT, CDR2 SNEGSKA (reference sequence). CDR3 length: 13 amino acids. Here the CDR3 DNA reads TGCAGTGCTAGTGGACTGGCCTACAATGAGCAGTTCTTC. Its translation is CSASGLAYNEQFF.

The V and J genes are TRBV27 and TRBJ1-2, with D maybe TRBD1 (5 bases). Germline loops: CDR1 MNHEY, CDR2 SMNVEV (reference sequence). The CDR3 is made up of 15 amino acids. Trimming left V 2 bases short and J 4 bases short, with 14 bases between. For the CDR3, the DNA is TGTGCCAGCAGTTTAGGTTCAGGGCACGTCTATGGCTACACCTTC. It encodes CASSLGSGHVYGYTF.

The chain combines TRBV5-4 with TRBJ2-7, with 7 bases matching TRBD2. The ends lost 2 bases at V and 4 bases at J; junction bases unmatched: 6. Germline lookup yields CDR1 SGHNT and CDR2 YYREEE (reference sequence). This CDR3 is built from 14 residues. The CDR3 sequence is CASSLGRERYEQYF. The CDR3 nucleotides are TGTGCCAGCAGCTTAGGGCGGGAGAGGTACGAGCAGTACTTC.

The gene calls are TRBV7-9 and TRBJ1-3, with D perhaps matching TRBD1 (5 bases). CDR3 length: 15 amino acids. The germline CDR1 and CDR2 sequences are SEHNR and FQNEAQ (reference sequence). V dropped 4 bases and J dropped 4 bases, with 14 bases sitting between them. CDR3 coding DNA: TGTGCCAGCAGCTGGGACTCCACGGGGGGAAACACCATATATTTT. Translated, it gives CASSWDSTGGNTIYF. Supplemented by reference TRBV7-9 and TRBJ1-3, the full variable domain reads DTGVSQNPRHKITKRGQNVTFRCDPISEHNRLYWYRQTLGQGPEFLTYFQNEAQLEKSRLLSDRFSAERPKGSFSTLEIQRTEQGDSAMYLCASSWDSTGGNTIYFGEGSWLTVV.

The rearrangement joins TRBV6-5 to TRBJ1-1; D not certain. This CDR3 spans 14 amino acids. Germline V CDR1 and CDR2: MNHEY, SVGAGI. Trimming took 5 bases from V and 3 from J, leaving 13 bases between them. The CDR3 region is CASSRASADTEAFF. For the CDR3, the DNA is TGTGCCAGCAGTCGAGCATCTGCGGACACTGAAGCTTTCTTT.

The chain employs TRBV3-1 (or the pseudogene TRBV3-2) and TRBJ1-2, with D possibly matching TRBD1 (5 bases). Between the trimmed V and J ends, which lost 2 bases and 8 bases, there was a span of 12 bases. Germline V CDR1 and CDR2: LGHDT, YNNKEL (reference sequence). CDR3 size: 13 residues. The CDR3 region has the DNA TGTGCCAGCAGCCAAACAGGCCAAGGAGGCTACACCTTC. Protein sequence: CASSQTGQGGYTF.

The rearrangement joins TRBV5-1 to TRBJ2-5; the D gene is possibly TRBD2 (7 bases). This CDR3 contains 15 residues. Trimming took 4 bases from V and 4 from J, leaving 17 bases between them. The germline CDR1 and CDR2 sequences are SGHRS and YFSETQ. CDR3 amino acids: CASSEAGEGLETQYF. The CDR3 DNA is TGCGCCAGCAGCGAGGCAGGGGAGGGTTTAGAGACCCAGTACTTC. Full variable domain (rest looked up from reference TRBV5-1 and TRBJ2-5): KAGVTQTPRYLIKTRGQQVTLSCSPISGHRSVSWYQQTPGQGLQFLFEYFSETQRNKGNFPGRFSGRQFSNSRSEMNVSTLELGDSALYLCASSEAGEGLETQYFGPGTRLLVL.

Here the CDR3 DNA reads TGTGCCAGCAGCGCGGGAATCCAAGAGACCCAGTACTTC. Its protein product is CASSAGIQETQYF. This chain uses TRBV5-4 with TRBJ2-5; D possibly corresponds to TRBD2 (6 bases). V was cut by 4 bases and J by 1 base, with 8 bases left in between. Germline assignment: CDR1 SGHNT and CDR2 YYREEE (reference sequence). CDR3 length equals 13 residues.

This chain uses TRBV6-5 with TRBJ1-2, with D possibly TRBD1 on 5 matching bases. CDR1 MNHEY and CDR2 SVGAGI come from the germline V gene. This CDR3 has 15 amino acids. The V and J ends lost 5 bases and 0 bases respectively, with 13 bases between them. CDR3 sequence reads: CASSPVGGTNYGYTF. In nucleotides, the CDR3 is TGTGCCAGCAGTCCCGTGGGGGGAACTAACTATGGCTACACCTTC.

The rearrangement uses TRBV18 and TRBJ2-5, with D perhaps TRBD2 (5 bases). The CDR3 totals 16 residues. Trimming shortened V by 5 bases and J by 3 bases, and 19 bases separated the two germline ends. Germline CDR1 KGHSH, CDR2 LQKENI. The CDR3 loop is CASSFMLESGKETQYF. The CDR3 DNA reads as TGTGCCAGCTCATTTATGTTGGAAAGCGGAAAAGAGACCCAGTACTTC.

This clone turned up a few times. The V gene is TRBV19, the J gene TRBJ1-5; the match to TRBD1 covers 7 bases. The CDR3 contains 17 residues. V was pared by 0 bases and J by 0 bases, with 5 bases of the junction left unmatched. Germline values: CDR1 LNHDA, CDR2 SQIVND (reference sequence). The CDR3 reads CASSIDWDSYSNQPQHF. Written as DNA, the CDR3 is TGTGCCAGTAGTATAGATTGGGACAGCTATAGCAATCAGCCCCAGCATTTT.

The chain has TRBV11-2 and TRBJ1-1; 7 bases align to TRBD1. This CDR3 comprises 17 residues. Germline V lookup: CDR1 SGHAT, CDR2 FQNNGV. V lost 2 bases, J lost 0 bases, and 9 bases stayed unmatched. The CDR3 nucleotides read TGTGCCAGCAGCTTATCACTCTGGACAGGAATGAACACTGAAGCTTTCTTT. Its protein is CASSLSLWTGMNTEAFF. Supplemented by reference TRBV11-2 and TRBJ1-1, the full variable domain reads EAGVAQSPRYKIIEKRQSVAFWCNPISGHATLYWYQQILGQGPKLLIQFQNNGVVDDSQLPKDRFSAERLKGVDSTLKIQPAKLEDSAVYLCASSLSLWTGMNTEAFFGQGTRLTVV.

This chain joins TRBV5-4 and TRBJ2-3, with D tentatively TRBD1 (6 bases). CDR3 length: 16 amino acids. The ends were cut back, 1 base at V and 2 bases at J, with 14 bases in the middle. Germline CDR1 SGHNT, CDR2 YYREEE (reference sequence). The CDR3 sequence: CASSLYAGVNTDTQYF. The CDR3, as DNA: TGTGCCAGCAGCTTGTATGCAGGGGTTAACACAGATACGCAGTATTTT.

The rearrangement uses TRBV27 and TRBJ2-2; 8 nucleotides agree with TRBD2. Germline V CDR1 and CDR2: MNHEY, SMNVEV (reference sequence). The CDR3 length is 16 residues. The V and J ends lost 7 bases and 7 bases, in that order; junction bases with no gene match: 14. The DNA of the CDR3 is TGTGCCAGCACCCAAGCGGGGGTGGAATACGACGGGGAGCTGTTTTTT. Its protein is CASTQAGVEYDGELFF.

The genes are TRBV7-6 and TRBJ2-2; 9 positions agree with TRBD1. J was trimmed by 5 bases and V by 5 bases; bases with no gene match: 9. The CDR3 runs to 16 residues. Germline CDR1 and CDR2: SGHVS and FNYEAQ. CDR3 in amino acids: CASSSYRGRVTGELFF. The CDR3 nucleotides read TGTGCCAGCAGCAGCTACAGGGGGCGTGTAACCGGGGAGCTGTTTTTT.

The chain uses TRBV19 and TRBJ2-2; 7 nucleotides agree with TRBD2. Germline V gene data show CDR1 as LNHDA and CDR2 as SQIVND (reference sequence). The CDR3 is 16 amino acids. Trimming removed 5 bases from V and 1 base from J; junction bases left unmatched: 7. CDR3 region: CASSGASGLNTGELFF. The CDR3 DNA is TGTGCCAGTAGTGGGGCTAGCGGACTGAACACCGGGGAGCTGTTTTTT.

This chain uses TRBV18 with TRBJ2-1; D ambiguous. The CDR3 has 18 residues. Trimming stripped 3 bases from V and 0 bases from J, with 18 bases between. CDR1 and CDR2 (germline): KGHSH, LQKENI. The CDR3, as DNA: TGTGCCAGCTCACCTTACGACATCATAGTTGGCTCCTACAATGAGCAGTTCTTC. Translating it yields CASSPYDIIVGSYNEQFF. The variable domain in full, with the rest retrieved from reference TRBV18 and TRBJ2-1, is NAGVMQNPRHLVRRRGQEARLRCSPMKGHSHVYWYRQLPEEGLKFMVYLQKENIIDESGMPKERFSAEFPKEGPSILRIQQVVRGDSAAYFCASSPYDIIVGSYNEQFFGPGTRLTVL.

The chain couples TRBV5-1 to TRBJ2-6; TRBD1 might be the D (5 bases). The V gene lost 0 bases and the J gene lost 4 bases, with 14 bases spanning the gap. The germline V gene has CDR1 SGHRS and CDR2 YFSETQ. The CDR3 is 17 amino acids. The CDR3 coding sequence is TGCGCCAGCAGCTTGGGGACAACTTTCACGGGGGCCAACGTCCTGACTTTC. Translated, it gives CASSLGTTFTGANVLTF.

V usage is TRBV5-1 and J usage is TRBJ2-5; a possible D gene is TRBD1 (6 bases). The germline CDR1 and CDR2 sequences are SGHRS and YFSETQ. The CDR3 runs 14 residues. Trimming took 4 bases from V and 1 from J, leaving 11 bases between them. CDR3 in DNA: TGCGCCAGCAGCATAACAGGGAGCCAAGAGACCCAGTACTTC. It translates to CASSITGSQETQYF.

This chain links TRBV5-4 with TRBJ2-2; TRBD1 matches at 9 bases. The V segment lost 4 bases and the J segment 4 bases; nucleotides outside the gene matches: 8. CDR3 size: 16 residues. From germline, CDR1 is SGHNT and CDR2 YYREEE (reference sequence). The CDR3 DNA follows: TGTGCCAGCAGCCGACCGGGACAGGGTCTCACCGGGGAGCTGTTTTTT. Translated, it gives CASSRPGQGLTGELFF.

The gene calls are TRBV18 and TRBJ1-6; tentative D call: TRBD1 (5 bases). V was shortened by 4 bases and J by 8 bases, with 15 bases between the two germline ends. This CDR3 is 15 amino acids long. CDR1 and CDR2 (germline): KGHSH, LQKENI. The CDR3: CASSLPPQGYSPLHF. The CDR3 nucleotides read TGTGCCAGCTCACTTCCCCCCCAGGGATATTCACCCCTCCACTTT.

The rearrangement links TRBV2 to TRBJ1-4; a weak D match, TRBD1 (5 bases). The CDR3 is made up of 15 amino acids. Germline V CDR1 and CDR2: SNHLY, FYNNEI. The V end lost 5 bases, the J end lost 1 base, and 11 bases lay between the germline ends. DNA of the CDR3: TGTGCCAGCAGTAGGGGATTATTAACTAATGAAAAACTGTTTTTT. Protein product: CASSRGLLTNEKLFF.

The rearrangement joins TRBV5-5 to TRBJ1-1, with D tentatively TRBD1 (5 bases). V lost 3 bases to trimming and J lost 1 base, with 13 bases between them. The CDR3 consists of 15 residues. CDR1 and CDR2 (germline): SGHKS, YYEKEE (reference sequence). The CDR3 sequence: CASSSTHRWNTEAFF. In DNA, the CDR3 is TGTGCCAGCAGCTCTACCCACAGGTGGAACACTGAAGCTTTCTTT.

The chain recombines TRBV12-5 with TRBJ2-7, with TRBD2 matching over 8 bases. Trimming at V came to 6 bases and at J to 4 bases, leaving 11 bases not matched to a gene. The CDR3 sequence is 15 residues long. The germline V gene has CDR1 LGHNT and CDR2 FRNRAP. The CDR3 DNA reads TGTGCTAGTGGCCCGGAGCGGGAGATGGTATACGAGCAGTACTTC. This translates into CASGPEREMVYEQYF.